Listed below are T cell receptor beta chains from one sample, sequenced in a study of T cell responses to AZD1222 COVID-19 vaccine. Assay used: immunoSEQ multiplex PCR; TCRdb lists only in-frame clones, some missing. The sample lists around 150,000 clones, 94% seen once, with over 0.95% in the top ten. The source material was peripheral blood, sampled on day 0 of AZD1222 vaccination. Receptors originate from an adult in good health. The CDR3 runs from the conserved cysteine through the conserved F or W. Each record gives: V gene, CDR3 length, J gene, D gene, clone size, CDR3 DNA, CDR3 protein. A D gene is named only where the DNA matches it firmly. Clone sizes are given selectively: once, few, many, or a class where the clone is expanded.

>TRBV6-5|12|TRBJ1-2|TRBD1|NA
TGTGCCAGCGCAACAGGGGACTATGGCTACACCTTC
CASATGDYGYTF
>TRBV7-2|14|TRBJ2-3|NA|NA
TGTGCCAGCAGCTTAGCCACCGGTTCGGATACGCAGTATTTT
CASSLATGSDTQYF
>TRBV28|11|TRBJ2-2|NA|NA
TGTGCCAGCAGGACCCCCGGGGAGCTGTTTTTT
CASRTPGELFF
>TRBV1|16|TRBJ1-1|NA|NA
TGCACCAGCAGCCTTTATCTACAGGACGGGAACACTGAAGCTTTCTTT
CTSSLYLQDGNTEAFF
>TRBV7-9|14|TRBJ1-1|NA|NA
TGTGCCAGCAGCCTAGGACAGATCTTCACTGAAGCTTTCTTT
CASSLGQIFTEAFF
>TRBV10-3|14|TRBJ1-5|NA|NA
TGTGCCATCAGTGAGTCAAGGGGCAATCAGCCCCAGCATTTT
CAISESRGNQPQHF
>TRBV7-9|15|TRBJ1-6|TRBD1|NA
TGTGCCAGCAGCTCAGGGGACAGGGGAAATTCACCCCTCCACTTT
CASSSGDRGNSPLHF
>TRBV5-1|16|TRBJ1-2|TRBD1|NA
TGCGCCAGCAGCTTGGGGCTGACAGGGAGGGTCTATGGCTACACCTTC
CASSLGLTGRVYGYTF
>TRBV5-1|15|TRBJ1-6|TRBD1|NA
TGCGCCAGCAGCCTTACAGGGGTGGATAATTCACCCCTCCACTTT
CASSLTGVDNSPLHF
>TRBV4-1|16|TRBJ1-6|NA|NA
TGCGCCAGCAGCCAGGTACAGGGTACGGAGACTTCACCCCTCCACTTT
CASSQVQGTETSPLHF
>TRBV7-8|16|TRBJ1-4|NA|NA
TGTGCCAGCAGCTTAGCCCGGCGCCGAACTAATGAAAAACTGTTTTTT
CASSLARRRTNEKLFF
>TRBV15|14|TRBJ1-3|NA|NA
TGTGCCACCAGCAGTAAGGGGCTTGGAAACACCATATATTTT
CATSSKGLGNTIYF
>TRBV6-5|13|TRBJ1-1|NA|NA
TGTGCCAGCAGCCTGGAGAGGCAAACTGAAGCTTTCTTT
CASSLERQTEAFF
>TRBV10-3|13|TRBJ2-3|NA|NA
TGTGCCATCACCGCGGGCGGCACAGATACGCAGTATTTT
CAITAGGTDTQYF
>TRBV14|12|TRBJ2-5|NA|NA
TGTGCCAGCAGCCAAGCCGTAGAGACCCAGTACTTC
CASSQAVETQYF
>TRBV4-1|15|TRBJ1-1|NA|NA
TGCGCCAGCAGCCATGGACAGAAAAGGGGCACTGAAGCTTTCTTT
CASSHGQKRGTEAFF
>TRBV13|14|TRBJ2-6|NA|NA
TGTGCCAGCAGCCCGATAAGAGGGGCCAACGTCCTGACTTTC
CASSPIRGANVLTF
>TRBV7-9|13|TRBJ1-1|NA|NA
TGTGCCAGCAGCTTGGGCTCGGGCACTGAAGCTTTCTTT
CASSLGSGTEAFF
>TRBV6-6|13|TRBJ2-1|NA|NA
TGTGCCAGCAGTCCGGACTCCTACAATGAGCAGTTCTTC
CASSPDSYNEQFF
>TRBV4-3|15|TRBJ2-1|NA|once
TGCGCCAGCAGCCAAGAGCGGGACTCCTACAATGAGCAGTTCTTC
CASSQERDSYNEQFF
>TRBV2|14|TRBJ2-4|TRBD2|NA
TGTGCCAGTGCGTCCCTAGCGGGTAGGAACATTCAGTACTTC
CASASLAGRNIQYF
>TRBV7-9|14|TRBJ1-2|NA|few
TGTGCCAGCAGTTTCCCAGTCGCTAACTATGGCTACACCTTC
CASSFPVANYGYTF
>TRBV4-3|16|TRBJ1-4|NA|NA
TGCGCCAGCAGCCAAGATGCCGGGGTCGCGGATGAAAAACTGTTTTTT
CASSQDAGVADEKLFF
>TRBV2|14|TRBJ2-5|TRBD1|NA
TGTGCCAGCAGGACAGGGGGCCCGCAAGAGACCCAGTACTTC
CASRTGGPQETQYF
>TRBV4-3|16|TRBJ1-2|TRBD1|NA
TGCGCCAGCAGCCACACCGGGACAGGGAGTGGGGTGAGCTACACCTTC
CASSHTGTGSGVSYTF
>TRBV7-9|13|TRBJ1-1|TRBD1|NA
TGTGCCAGCAGCTACCGGGACAGCCCTGAAGCTTTCTTT
CASSYRDSPEAFF
>TRBV27|12|TRBJ1-6|NA|NA
TGTGCCAGCAGTCTCCTCAATTCACCCCTCCACTTT
CASSLLNSPLHF
>TRBV18|16|TRBJ2-1|TRBD2|once
TGTGCCAGCTCACCACCTCGGGGGACTAGCTTGGATGAGCAGTTCTTC
CASSPPRGTSLDEQFF
>TRBV21-1|17|TRBJ2-1|NA|NA
TGTGCCAGCAGCAATGGGGGACCAACAAGCTCCTACAATGAGCAGTTCTTC
CASSNGGPTSSYNEQFF